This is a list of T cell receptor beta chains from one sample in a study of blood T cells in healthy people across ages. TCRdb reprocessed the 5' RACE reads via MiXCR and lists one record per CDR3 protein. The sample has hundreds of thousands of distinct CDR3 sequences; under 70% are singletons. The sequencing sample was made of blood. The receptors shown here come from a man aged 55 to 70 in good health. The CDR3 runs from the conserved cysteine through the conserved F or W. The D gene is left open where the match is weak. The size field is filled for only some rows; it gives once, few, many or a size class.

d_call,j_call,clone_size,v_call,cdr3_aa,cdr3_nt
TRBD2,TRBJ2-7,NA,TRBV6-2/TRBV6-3,CASRLGTSGAYEQYF,TGTGCCAGCAGACTCGGGACTAGCGGGGCGTACGAGCAGTACTTC
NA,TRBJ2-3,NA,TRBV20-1,CSAGGPSGDTQYF,TGCAGTGCTGGGGGGCCGTCGGGAGATACGCAGTATTTT
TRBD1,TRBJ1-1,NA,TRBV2,CGTKQGDTEAFF,TGTGGCACGAAACAGGGGGACACTGAAGCTTTCTTT
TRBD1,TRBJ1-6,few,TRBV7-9,CASSWTGASSYNSPLHF,TGTGCCAGCAGCTGGACAGGGGCGAGCTCCTATAATTCACCCCTCCACTTT
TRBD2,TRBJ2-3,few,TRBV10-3,CATQLAGKDTQYF,TGTGCCACCCAACTAGCGGGGAAGGATACGCAGTATTTT
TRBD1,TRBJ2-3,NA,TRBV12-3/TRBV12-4,CASRGQGPDTQYF,TGTGCCAGCAGAGGACAGGGTCCAGATACGCAGTATTTT
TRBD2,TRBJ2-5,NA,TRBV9,CASSTSGGPGETQYF,TGTGCCAGCTCGACTAGCGGGGGCCCCGGGGAGACCCAGTACTTC
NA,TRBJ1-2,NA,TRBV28,CASRAPGEVNGYTF,TGTGCCAGCAGGGCCCCCGGGGAGGTTAATGGCTACACCTTC
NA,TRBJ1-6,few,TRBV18,CASARGNSPLHF,TGTGCCAGCGCACGGGGGAATTCACCCCTCCACTTT
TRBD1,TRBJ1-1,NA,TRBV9,CASSVDRGLRTEAFF,TGTGCCAGCAGCGTGGACAGGGGGCTTCGGACTGAAGCTTTCTTT
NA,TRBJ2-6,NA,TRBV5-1,CASSLADSSGANVLTF,TGCGCCAGCAGCTTGGCGGACAGCTCTGGGGCCAACGTCCTGACTTTC
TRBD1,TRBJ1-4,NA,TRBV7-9,CASSLARTGAGNEKLFF,TGTGCCAGCAGCTTAGCCCGTACAGGGGCGGGTAATGAAAAACTGTTTTTT
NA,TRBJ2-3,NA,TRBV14,CASSSPNGNTQYF,TGTGCCAGCAGCTCCCCGAATGGTAATACGCAGTATTTT
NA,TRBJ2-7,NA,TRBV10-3,CAISEGRGIGSYEQYF,TGTGCCATCAGTGAGGGGAGGGGGATCGGCTCCTACGAGCAGTACTTC
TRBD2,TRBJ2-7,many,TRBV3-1,CASSPGTSPSYEQYF,TGTGCCAGCAGCCCCGGGACTAGCCCTTCCTACGAGCAGTACTTC
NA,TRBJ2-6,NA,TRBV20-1,CSARATGANVLTF,TGCAGTGCTAGAGCCACGGGGGCCAACGTCCTGACTTTC
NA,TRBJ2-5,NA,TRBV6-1,CASRRDPPETQYF,TGTGCCAGCAGAAGGGACCCTCCAGAGACCCAGTACTTC
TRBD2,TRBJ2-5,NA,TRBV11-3,CASSLDPRLLATQETQYF,TGTGCCAGCAGCTTAGATCCACGACTACTAGCGACTCAAGAGACCCAGTACTTC
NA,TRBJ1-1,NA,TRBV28,CASRAGEGHGRGEAFF,TGTGCCAGCAGGGCTGGGGAGGGGCACGGGCGTGGTGAAGCTTTCTTT
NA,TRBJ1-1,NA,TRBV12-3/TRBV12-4,CASRMDSNTEAFF,TGTGCCAGCAGAATGGACAGCAACACTGAAGCTTTCTTT
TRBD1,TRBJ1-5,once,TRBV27,CASRLTGTGAPRGPQHF,TGTGCCAGCAGGCTTACCGGGACAGGGGCCCCGAGAGGGCCCCAGCATTTT
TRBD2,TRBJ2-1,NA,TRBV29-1,CSGLAGGRNEQFF,TGCAGCGGTTTAGCGGGGGGACGCAATGAGCAGTTCTTC
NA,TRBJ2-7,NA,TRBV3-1,CASSQTSSSYEQYF,TGTGCCAGCAGCCAGACTTCCTCCTCCTACGAGCAGTACTTC
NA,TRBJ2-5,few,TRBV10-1,CASSESSGPGRETQYF,TGCGCCAGCAGTGAGTCGTCGGGCCCAGGGCGAGAGACCCAGTACTTC